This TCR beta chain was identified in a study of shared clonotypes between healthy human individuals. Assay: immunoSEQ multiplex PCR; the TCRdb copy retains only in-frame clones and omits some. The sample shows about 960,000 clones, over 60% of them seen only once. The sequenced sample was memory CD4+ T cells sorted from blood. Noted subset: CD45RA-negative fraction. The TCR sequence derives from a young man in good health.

In DNA, the CDR3 is TGTGCCATCAGTGAGTCTGGGACAGGGATGGGTACAGATACGCAGTATTTT. It is translated as CAISESGTGMGTDTQYF. The V and J genes are TRBV10-3 and TRBJ2-3; 9 nucleotides align to TRBD1. The CDR3 is 17 residues long. J lost 3 bases, V lost 0 bases, and 7 bases had no gene match. Germline V gene data show CDR1 as ENHRY and CDR2 as SYGVKD.